The 15 T cell receptor beta chains below all came from one sample that was sequenced in a study of blood T cell repertoires in COVID-19. The method was immunoSEQ multiplex PCR; TCRdb's version includes in-frame clones alone and lacks a portion of them. The sample gives a few hundred thousand clones, about 86% of which show up once; about 3.1% is in the top ten. Sequencing was performed on PBMCs or T cells enriched from blood (not recorded which). The receptors come from a woman aged 45-59 years in a cohort exposed to, infected with or recovered from COVID-19 (not recorded which).

The gene calls are TRBV6-1 and TRBJ1-5; TRBD1 might be the D (6 bases). Germline V gives CDR1 MNHNS, CDR2 SASEGT. The CDR3 runs to 18 residues. Trimming shortened V by 4 bases and J by 3 bases, and 22 bases separated the two germline ends. CDR3 protein: CASSGGDKRTVNNQPQHF. In nucleotides, the CDR3 is TGTGCCAGCAGTGGAGGGGACAAGAGGACCGTCAACAATCAGCCCCAGCATTTT.

This chain uses TRBV7-2 with TRBJ1-3; 10 nucleotides align to TRBD1. In germline, CDR1 is SGHTA, CDR2 FQGNSA. J lost 4 bases, V lost 1 base, and 7 bases had no gene match. The CDR3 runs to 17 residues. The CDR3 DNA reads TGTGCCAGCAGCTTAGTTGAGACAGGGGGCGCAGGAAACACCATATATTTT. Protein: CASSLVETGGAGNTIYF.

The rearrangement links TRBV7-9 to TRBJ1-2, with D uncertain. Trimming took 5 bases from V and 3 from J, leaving 7 bases between them. Germline CDR1 is SEHNR and CDR2 is FQNEAQ (reference sequence). The CDR3 covers 12 residues. CDR3 protein: CASSRGDYGYTF. As DNA, the CDR3 is TGTGCCAGCAGCCGAGGAGACTATGGCTACACCTTC.

The chain combines TRBV7-8 with TRBJ1-6; D not resolved. Trimming cost V 4 bases and J 10 bases, with 11 bases left between them. The CDR3 has 13 amino acids. Germline CDR1 reads SGHVS; CDR2 reads FQNEAQ. CDR3 region: CASSYPAGSPLHF. The CDR3 DNA follows: TGTGCCAGCAGCTATCCCGCGGGGTCACCCCTCCACTTT.

This clone appeared once. CDR3 loop: CASSLQVVHGKLFF. CDR3 bases: TGTGCCAGCAGCTTGCAGGTTGTCCACGGAAAACTGTTTTTT. V gene TRBV5-6 combines with J gene TRBJ1-4; D ambiguous. The germline V and J ends were trimmed by 1 base and 10 bases, with 14 bases remaining between them. The length of the CDR3 is 14 residues. The V gene's germline CDR1 is SGHDT and CDR2 YYEEEE.

The genes are TRBV7-2 and TRBJ2-3; D is undetermined. Trimming took 5 bases from V and 6 from J, leaving 9 bases between them. CDR1 and CDR2 (germline): SGHTA, FQGNSA. The CDR3 runs to 12 residues. The CDR3 DNA reads as TGTGCCAGCAGCCTAGATCCTGATACGCAGTATTTT. Translating it yields CASSLDPDTQYF.

J is TRBJ2-7 and V is TRBV19, with 8 bases matching TRBD2. Unmatched junction bases numbered 3, after V lost 2 bases and J lost 6 bases. CDR1 LNHDA and CDR2 SQIVND come from the germline V gene (reference sequence). CDR3 size: 13 residues. As DNA, the CDR3 is TGTGCCAGTAGTATAAGCGGGGGCTTCGAGCAGTACTTC. It codes for CASSISGGFEQYF.

The V call is TRBV5-6, the J call TRBJ2-3, with 11 bases lining up with TRBD2. Trimming cost V 0 bases and J 0 bases; bases outside gene matches: 6. The CDR3 is 18 residues long. CDR1 and CDR2 (germline): SGHDT, YYEEEE. Here the CDR3 DNA reads TGTGCCAGCAGCTTGGTGGGACTAGCGGTACTCAGCACAGATACGCAGTATTTT. This codes for CASSLVGLAVLSTDTQYF.

The chain links TRBV2 to TRBJ1-2; weak D call: TRBD1 (6 bases). This CDR3 is 13 amino acids long. The germline V and J ends were trimmed by 2 bases and 6 bases, with 10 bases remaining between them. Per the germline V gene, CDR1 is SNHLY and CDR2 is FYNNEI. The CDR3 spells CASSERGTNGYTF. The CDR3 DNA reads as TGTGCCAGCAGTGAACGAGGGACAAATGGCTACACCTTC.

This clone has just a few counts. The J gene is TRBJ2-2, the V gene TRBV7-9, with 7 positions matching TRBD1. The germline gives CDR1 SEHNR, CDR2 FQNEAQ (reference sequence). The J segment lost 6 bases and the V segment lost 5 bases, leaving 6 bases of the junction unmatched. The CDR3 is made up of 14 amino acids. CDR3 coding DNA: TGTGCCAGCAGCATGGGACAGCTTGCCGGGGAGCTGTTTTTT. Its protein product is CASSMGQLAGELFF.

This clone appeared a few times. The chain has TRBV5-1 and TRBJ2-7; D gene unclear. Germline CDR1 and CDR2: SGHRS and YFSETQ. The CDR3 has 14 residues. Trimming removed 0 bases at V and 0 bases at J, with 7 bases between. The CDR3 protein is CASSLAGSSYEQYF. In nucleotides, the CDR3 is TGCGCCAGCAGCTTGGCCGGGTCCTCCTACGAGCAGTACTTC.

This chain connects TRBV7-3 to TRBJ1-6, with TRBD1 matching 8 bases. The CDR3 sequence is 15 residues long. V lost 5 bases, J lost 9 bases, and 9 bases stayed unmatched. Germline values: CDR1 SGHTA, CDR2 FQGTGA. CDR3 loop: CASSRHGQGGSPLHF. Written as DNA, the CDR3 is TGTGCCAGCAGCCGACACGGACAGGGTGGTTCACCCCTCCACTTT. Complete variable domain (other parts from reference TRBV7-3 and TRBJ1-6): GAGVSQTPSNKVTEKGKYVELRCDPISGHTALYWYRQSLGQGPEFLIYFQGTGAADDSGLPNDRFFAVRPEGSVSTLKIQRTERGDSAVYLCASSRHGQGGSPLHFGNGTRLTVT.

This chain joins TRBV6-5 and TRBJ1-2, with D tentatively TRBD1 (5 bases). This CDR3 has 14 residues. V gave up 1 base and J gave up 5 bases, with 11 bases separating them. Germline CDR1 is MNHEY and CDR2 is SVGAGI. The CDR3 nucleotides are TGTGCCAGCAGTTACTTGAGGGGAGGGTATGGCTACACCTTC. Translating it yields CASSYLRGGYGYTF.

The chain uses TRBV6-5 and TRBJ1-2, with D unclear. From germline, CDR1 is MNHEY and CDR2 SVGAGI. Trimming removed 4 bases from V and 4 bases from J, with 10 bases in between. This CDR3 spans 13 amino acids. The CDR3 coding sequence is TGTGCCAGCAGTTCCGCGAGGGTCTATGGCTACACCTTC. Its protein product is CASSSARVYGYTF.

The J gene is TRBJ1-5, the V gene TRBV12-3 or TRBV12-4; the D gene is possibly TRBD1 (5 bases). V lost 6 bases and J lost 6, with 12 bases in between. The length of the CDR3 is 13 residues. CDR3 DNA: TGTGCCAGCAGCCAGGGAAACGGTCAGCCCCAGCATTTT. Translation gives CASSQGNGQPQHF.